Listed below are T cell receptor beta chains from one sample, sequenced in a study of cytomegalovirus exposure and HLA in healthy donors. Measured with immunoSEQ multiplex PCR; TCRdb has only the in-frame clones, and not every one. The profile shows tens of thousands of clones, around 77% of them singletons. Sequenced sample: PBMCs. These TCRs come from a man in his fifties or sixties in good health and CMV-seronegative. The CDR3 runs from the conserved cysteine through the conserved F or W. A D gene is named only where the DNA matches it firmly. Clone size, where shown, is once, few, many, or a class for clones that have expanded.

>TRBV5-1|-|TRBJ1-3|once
TGCGCCAGCAGCTTGGGTGACAGGAGCTCTGGAAACACCATATATTTT
CASSLGDRSSGNTIYF
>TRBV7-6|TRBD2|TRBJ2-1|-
TGTGCCAGCAGCCCCTCCCGAAAGCGGGATGAGGGTGAGCAGTTCTTC
CASSPSRKRDEGEQFF
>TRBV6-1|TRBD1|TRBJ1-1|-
TGTGCCAGCGGGACAGAATACATGAACACTGAAGCTTTCTTT
CASGTEYMNTEAFF
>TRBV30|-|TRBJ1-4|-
TGTGCCTGGAGTCTCAACCTGGGACACAATGAAAAACTGTTTTTT
CAWSLNLGHNEKLFF
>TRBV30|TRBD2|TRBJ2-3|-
TGTGCCTGGAATACCGGGGGGGGCGGCACAGATACGCAGTATTTT
CAWNTGGGGTDTQYF
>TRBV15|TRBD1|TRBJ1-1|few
TGTGCCACCAGCAGAGAAGGACAGGGATTAACTGAAGCTTTCTTT
CATSREGQGLTEAFF
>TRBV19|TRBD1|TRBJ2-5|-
TGTGCCAGTAGTATAGGAACAGGGGGTACCCAAGAGACCCAGTACTTC
CASSIGTGGTQETQYF
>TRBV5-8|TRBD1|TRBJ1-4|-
TGTGCCAGCAGCGGACAGGCCCTCGGAGATGAAAAACTGTTTTTT
CASSGQALGDEKLFF
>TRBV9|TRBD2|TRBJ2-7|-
TGTGCCAGCAGCCCTCAGGGAGGGTTTGCCTACGAGCAGTACTTC
CASSPQGGFAYEQYF
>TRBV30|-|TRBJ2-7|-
TGTGCCTGGAGTGAACGGTACGAGCAGTACTTC
CAWSERYEQYF
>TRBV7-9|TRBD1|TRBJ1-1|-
TGTGCCAGCAGCACTTGGACAGGGATGAACACTGAAGCTTTCTTT
CASSTWTGMNTEAFF
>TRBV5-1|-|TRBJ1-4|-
TGCGCCAGCAGCCCGAACGGTGGGCTCAATGAAAAACTGTTTTTT
CASSPNGGLNEKLFF
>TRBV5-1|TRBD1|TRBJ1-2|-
TGCGCCAGCAGCTTGGGGACAGGGATGGATGGCTACACCTTC
CASSLGTGMDGYTF
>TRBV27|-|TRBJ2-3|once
TGTGCCAGCAGTTTAGGAGGGCCAGATACGCAGTATTTT
CASSLGGPDTQYF
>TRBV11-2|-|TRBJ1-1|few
TGTGCCAGCAGCCCTAACACTGAAGCTTTCTTT
CASSPNTEAFF
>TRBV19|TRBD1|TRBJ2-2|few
TGTGCCAGTAAAGCGACAGGGTCGAACACCGGGGAGCTGTTTTTT
CASKATGSNTGELFF
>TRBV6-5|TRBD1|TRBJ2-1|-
TGTGCCAGCAGTTTGAGGGGGCCCGGTGAGCAGTTCTTC
CASSLRGPGEQFF
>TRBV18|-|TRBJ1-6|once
TGTGCCAGCTCACTCGGTCCGAGCTCCTATAATTCACCCCTCCACTTT
CASSLGPSSYNSPLHF
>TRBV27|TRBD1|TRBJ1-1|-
TGTGCCAGCAGTTTATTTGGGACAGGGGTCACTGAAGCTTTCTTT
CASSLFGTGVTEAFF
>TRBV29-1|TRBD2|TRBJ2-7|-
TGCAGCGTAGGGACTAGCGGAATGTCCAACGAGCAGTACTTC
CSVGTSGMSNEQYF
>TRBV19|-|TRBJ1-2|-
TGTGCCAGTAGTATGGAGGCCTTCTATGGCTACACCTTC
CASSMEAFYGYTF
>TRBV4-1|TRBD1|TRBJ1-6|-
TGCGCCAGCAGCCATGGACAGGGGTCCCGCTTAGCCCTCCACTTT
CASSHGQGSRLALHF
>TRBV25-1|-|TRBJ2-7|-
TGTGCCAGAGGGGCGTGTTTGTACGAGCAGTACTTC
CARGACLYEQYF
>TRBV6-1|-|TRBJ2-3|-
TGTGCCAGCAGTCTACAGGGTGGGGCAGATACGCAGTATTTT
CASSLQGGADTQYF
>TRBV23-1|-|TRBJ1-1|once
TGCGCCAGCAGTCAAGAGATAAACACTGAAGCTTTCTTT
CASSQEINTEAFF
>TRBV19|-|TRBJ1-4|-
TGTGCCAGCCGGAGCGGGCCTGCAACTAATGAAAAACTGTTTTTT
CASRSGPATNEKLFF
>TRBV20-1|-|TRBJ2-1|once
TGCAGTGCCCAGGGCAATGAGCAGTTCTTC
CSAQGNEQFF
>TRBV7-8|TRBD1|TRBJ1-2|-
TGTGCCAGCAGCAAAGAGGGCTCTGTTCAGGGGGCGCAAGGCTACACCTTC
CASSKEGSVQGAQGYTF
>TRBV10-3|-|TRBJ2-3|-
TGTGCCATCAGTGGGGGCTCTCCAGATACGCAGTATTTT
CAISGGSPDTQYF
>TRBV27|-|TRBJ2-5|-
TGTGCCAGCAGTTTATGGGGGGACGGGATAGAGACCCAGTACTTC
CASSLWGDGIETQYF
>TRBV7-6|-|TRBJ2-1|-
TGTGCCAGCAGCTCGATACAGGGTTGGAATGAGCAGTTCTTC
CASSSIQGWNEQFF
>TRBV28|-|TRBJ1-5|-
TGTGCCAGCATACTCGTAGGAGGGAGAGGCAATCAGCCCCAGCATTTT
CASILVGGRGNQPQHF
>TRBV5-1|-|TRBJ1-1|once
TGCGCCAGCAGCTTGAAGGGTTTGAGGGAGAACACTGAAGCTTTCTTT
CASSLKGLRENTEAFF
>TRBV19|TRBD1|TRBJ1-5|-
TGTGCCAGTAAGGACAGGGGCAATCAGCCCCAGCATTTT
CASKDRGNQPQHF
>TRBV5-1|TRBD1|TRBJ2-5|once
TGCGCCAGCAGCATTTGGGACAGGACAAAAGAGACCCAGTACTTC
CASSIWDRTKETQYF
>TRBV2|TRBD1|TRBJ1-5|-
TGTGCCAGCAAGGCAGGGGGCAACAATCAGCCCCAGCATTTT
CASKAGGNNQPQHF
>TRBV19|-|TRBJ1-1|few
TGTGCCAGTAGTGCCGGGGCTGAAGCTTTCTTT
CASSAGAEAFF
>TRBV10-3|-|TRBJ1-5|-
TGTGCCATCAGTGATCCAGGCAATCAGCCCCAGCATTTT
CAISDPGNQPQHF
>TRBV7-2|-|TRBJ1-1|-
TGTGCCAGCAGCGCCAAGGGGCTGCTCCAGAACACTGAAGCTTTCTTT
CASSAKGLLQNTEAFF
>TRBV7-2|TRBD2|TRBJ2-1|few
TGTGCCAGCAGTCACACGACCCCGGGAGGGCCGGTTCGAGAGCAGTTCTTC
CASSHTTPGGPVREQFF
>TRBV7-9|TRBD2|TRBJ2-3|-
TGTGCCAGCAGCTCAACTAGCGGGAGGGGATCAGATACGCAGTATTTT
CASSSTSGRGSDTQYF
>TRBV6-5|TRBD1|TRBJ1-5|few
TGTGCCACGGGACAGGGGGATTATCAGCCCCAGCATTTT
CATGQGDYQPQHF
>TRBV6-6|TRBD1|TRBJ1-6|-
TGTGCCAGCAGTACAGGGGCTTCACCCCTCCACTTT
CASSTGASPLHF
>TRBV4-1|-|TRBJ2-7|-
TGCGCCAGCCCCGGCCCGGGAACCTCGGGCTACGAGCAGTACTTC
CASPGPGTSGYEQYF
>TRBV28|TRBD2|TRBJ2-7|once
TGTGCCAGCAGCAGTCACGTAGCGGGGGGAAGGCGCTCACGAGCGGAAGAGCAGTACTTC
CASSSHVAGGRRSRAEEQYF
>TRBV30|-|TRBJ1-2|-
TGTGCCTGGAGTAAGCGTCCCCTCTATGGCTACACCTTC
CAWSKRPLYGYTF
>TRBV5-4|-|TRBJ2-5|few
TGTGCCAGCAGGGGGGACTTACTAGCTGGAGAGACCCAGTACTTC
CASRGDLLAGETQYF
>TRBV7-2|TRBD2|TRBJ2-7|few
TGTGCCAGCAGCTATAGCGGGGGACTCGGGGAGCAGTACTTC
CASSYSGGLGEQYF
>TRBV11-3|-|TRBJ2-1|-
TGTGCCAGCAGCTTAGTCCGGGGGGCTTACAATGAGCAGTTCTTC
CASSLVRGAYNEQFF
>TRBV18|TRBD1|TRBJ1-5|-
TGTGCCAGCTCACCTGACAGGGGGCGCGATCAGCCCCAGCATTTT
CASSPDRGRDQPQHF
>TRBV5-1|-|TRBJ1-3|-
TGCGCCAGCAGCCCCCGCGGCTCTGGAAACACCATATATTTT
CASSPRGSGNTIYF
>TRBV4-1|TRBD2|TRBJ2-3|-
TGCGCCAGCAGCCAGGGAGGGAGCGGCACAGATACGCAGTATTTT
CASSQGGSGTDTQYF